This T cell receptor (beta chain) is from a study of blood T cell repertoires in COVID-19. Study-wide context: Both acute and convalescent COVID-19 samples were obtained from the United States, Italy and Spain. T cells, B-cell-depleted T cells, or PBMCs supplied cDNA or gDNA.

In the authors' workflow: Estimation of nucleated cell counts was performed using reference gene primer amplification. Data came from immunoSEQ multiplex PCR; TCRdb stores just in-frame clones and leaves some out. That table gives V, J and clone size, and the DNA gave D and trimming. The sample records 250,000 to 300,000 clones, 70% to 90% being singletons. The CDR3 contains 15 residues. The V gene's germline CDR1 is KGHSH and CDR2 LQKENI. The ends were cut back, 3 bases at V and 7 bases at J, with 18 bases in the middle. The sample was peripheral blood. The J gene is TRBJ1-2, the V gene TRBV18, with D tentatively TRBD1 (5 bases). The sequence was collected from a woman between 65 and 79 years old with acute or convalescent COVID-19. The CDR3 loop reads CASSPQQEWDSGYTF. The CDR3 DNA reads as TGTGCCAGCTCACCTCAACAGGAATGGGATAGTGGCTACACCTTC.